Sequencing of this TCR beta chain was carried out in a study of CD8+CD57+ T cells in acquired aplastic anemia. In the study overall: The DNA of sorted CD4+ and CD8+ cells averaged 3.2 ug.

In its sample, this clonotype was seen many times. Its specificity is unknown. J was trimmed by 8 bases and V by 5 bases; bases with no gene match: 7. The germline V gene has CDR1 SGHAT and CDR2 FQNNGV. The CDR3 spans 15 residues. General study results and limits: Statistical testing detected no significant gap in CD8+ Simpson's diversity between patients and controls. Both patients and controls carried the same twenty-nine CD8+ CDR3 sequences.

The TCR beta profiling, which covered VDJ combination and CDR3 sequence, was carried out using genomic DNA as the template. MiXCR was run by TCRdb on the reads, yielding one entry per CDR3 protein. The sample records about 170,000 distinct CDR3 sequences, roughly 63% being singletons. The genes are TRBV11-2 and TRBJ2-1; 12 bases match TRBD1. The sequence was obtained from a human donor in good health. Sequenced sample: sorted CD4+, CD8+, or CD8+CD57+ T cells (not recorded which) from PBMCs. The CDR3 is CASSHSGTGGDEQFF. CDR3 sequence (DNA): TGTGCCAGCAGCCACTCCGGGACAGGGGGCGATGAGCAGTTCTTC.